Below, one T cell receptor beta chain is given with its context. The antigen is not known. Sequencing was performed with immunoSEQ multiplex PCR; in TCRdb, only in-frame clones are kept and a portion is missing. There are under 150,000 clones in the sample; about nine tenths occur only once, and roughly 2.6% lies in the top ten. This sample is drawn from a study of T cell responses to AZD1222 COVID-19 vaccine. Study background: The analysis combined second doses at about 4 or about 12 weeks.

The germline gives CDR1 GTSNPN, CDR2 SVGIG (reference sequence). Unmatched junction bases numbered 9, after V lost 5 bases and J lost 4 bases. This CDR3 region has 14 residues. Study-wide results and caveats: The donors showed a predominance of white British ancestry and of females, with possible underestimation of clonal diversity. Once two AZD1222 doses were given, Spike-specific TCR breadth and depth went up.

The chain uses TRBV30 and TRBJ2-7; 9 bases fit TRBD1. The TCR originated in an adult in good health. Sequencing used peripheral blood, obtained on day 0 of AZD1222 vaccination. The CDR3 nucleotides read TGTGCCTGGGGGTACAGGGGGCAGAAATACGAGCAGTACTTC. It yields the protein CAWGYRGQKYEQYF.